Each of the 25 T cell receptor beta chains below was sequenced from the same sample in a study of PD-1 blockade in classical Hodgkin lymphoma. Produced via immunoSEQ multiplex PCR; TCRdb's table is partial and in-frame only. The table records over 15,000 clones, approximately 60% of them present only once. Relapse was seen in all patients after autologous stem cell transplantation, and brentuximab vedotin exposure was variable. Sequences were derived from peripheral blood mononuclear cells (PBMCs), sampled before the second cycle of nivolumab. These receptor sequences come from a human donor with classical Hodgkin lymphoma.

In this sample, this clone turned up a few times. The rearrangement links TRBV27 to TRBJ2-2, with 7 positions matching TRBD1. CDR3 length: 16 amino acids. V lost 3 bases, J lost 6 bases, and 10 bases stayed unmatched. Germline V gene sequence: CDR1 MNHEY, CDR2 SMNVEV (reference sequence). CDR3 amino acids: CASSFYTGVRSGELFF. As DNA, the CDR3 is TGTGCCAGCAGTTTTTATACAGGGGTGAGGTCCGGGGAGCTGTTTTTT.

J is TRBJ2-1 and V is TRBV9; D unclear. Per the germline V gene, CDR1 is SGDLS and CDR2 is YYNGEE. V lost 4 bases and J 3 bases, leaving 11 bases between the germline ends. The CDR3 is 14 amino acids. The CDR3 DNA reads TGTGCCAGCAGCCCCCGATGGGGCTACAATGAGCAGTTCTTC. It encodes CASSPRWGYNEQFF.

As DNA, the CDR3 is TGTGCCAGTAGTGGGAAGCATGGCTACACCTTC. Translation gives CASSGKHGYTF. The rearrangement links TRBV19 to TRBJ1-2; D gene ambiguous. Trimming removed 5 bases at V and 6 bases at J, with 7 bases between. The CDR3 covers 11 residues. Looked up from germline, CDR1 is LNHDA and CDR2 is SQIVND (reference sequence). Supplemented by reference TRBV19 and TRBJ1-2, the full variable domain reads DGGITQSPKYLFRKEGQNVTLSCEQNLNHDAMYWYRQDPGQGLRLIYYSQIVNDFQKGDIAEGYSVSREKKESFPLTVTSAQKNPTAFYLCASSGKHGYTFGSGTRLTVV.

The chain links TRBV10-3 to TRBJ1-2; D call uncertain. The CDR3 has 14 amino acids. Germline V gives CDR1 ENHRY, CDR2 SYGVKD. V was cut by 0 bases and J by 2 bases, with 7 bases left in between. The CDR3 here is CAISESTKNYGYTF. Here the CDR3 DNA reads TGTGCCATCAGTGAGTCGACAAAGAACTATGGCTACACCTTC.

This clone has only a few counts. This chain joins TRBV28 and TRBJ1-6; D not resolved. In germline, CDR1 is MDHEN, CDR2 SYDVKM. The CDR3 has 17 amino acids. Deletions cut 2 bases from V and 0 bases from J, with 11 bases between. DNA for the CDR3: TGTGCCAGCAGTTTACGTCACCGAAGCTCCTATAATTCACCCCTCCACTTT. It is translated as CASSLRHRSSYNSPLHF.

Of note for this clone: Other DNA sequences within the sample encode an identical CDR3. This sequence joins TRBV2 and TRBJ1-1; D gene unclear. The ends were cut back, 6 bases at V and 1 base at J, with 9 bases in the middle. The CDR3 has 13 amino acids. Germline V lookup: CDR1 SNHLY, CDR2 FYNNEI. The CDR3 sequence is CASSQGWNTEAFF. CDR3 bases: TGTGCCAGCAGCCAAGGGTGGAACACTGAAGCTTTCTTT.

The rearrangement uses TRBV7-9 and TRBJ2-2, with 12 bases lining up with TRBD2. The CDR3 is 15 amino acids. Germline trimming cut 5 bases from V and 5 bases from J; bases unmatched to any gene: 3. Looked up from germline, CDR1 is SEHNR and CDR2 is FQNEAQ (reference sequence). This CDR3 is CASSRLAGDTGELFF. CDR3 DNA: TGTGCCAGCAGCAGACTAGCGGGAGATACCGGGGAGCTGTTTTTT. Variable domain in full (rest from reference TRBV7-9 and TRBJ2-2): DTGVSQNPRHKITKRGQNVTFRCDPISEHNRLYWYRQTLGQGPEFLTYFQNEAQLEKSRLLSDRFSAERPKGSFSTLEIQRTEQGDSAMYLCASSRLAGDTGELFFGEGSRLTVL.

The chain combines TRBV5-1 with TRBJ2-3; 11 bases map to TRBD2. CDR3 size: 18 residues. Looked up from germline, CDR1 is SGHRS and CDR2 is YFSETQ. V was clipped by 7 bases and J by 2 bases; unmatched bases: 15. The DNA for the CDR3 is TGCGCCAGCTCCCGACTAGCGGGGAAATCAAAGTACACAGATACGCAGTATTTT. Translating gives CASSRLAGKSKYTDTQYF.

V and J are TRBV7-9 and TRBJ2-7; TRBD1 matches at 8 bases. CDR3 length: 13 amino acids. In germline, CDR1 is SEHNR, CDR2 FQNEAQ (reference sequence). Trimming cost V 6 bases and J 5 bases; bases outside gene matches: 6. The CDR3 DNA follows: TGTGCCAGCAGTCAGGGGGCAGGTAACGAGCAGTACTTC. Its protein product is CASSQGAGNEQYF.

The J gene is TRBJ2-1, the V gene TRBV27; 7 positions match TRBD1. After removal of 5 bases from V and 9 bases from J, the junction contained 7 bases not matched to a gene. CDR1 is MNHEY and CDR2 is SMNVEV in the germline V gene (reference sequence). The CDR3 has 13 residues. The CDR3 spells CASSAYRGPEQFF. The CDR3 coding sequence is TGTGCCAGCAGTGCCTACAGGGGCCCTGAGCAGTTCTTC.

Only a few counts were recorded for this clone. The chain joins TRBV2 to TRBJ1-1, with D perhaps TRBD1 (5 bases). Germline CDR1 SNHLY, CDR2 FYNNEI. Trimming stripped 7 bases from V and 3 bases from J, with 9 bases between. The CDR3 contains 12 residues. Here the CDR3 DNA reads TGTGCCAGCATGGGGGACGACACTGAAGCTTTCTTT. This encodes CASMGDDTEAFF.

The chain is built from TRBV5-4 and TRBJ2-2; D unresolved. This CDR3 comprises 12 residues. Germline V lookup: CDR1 SGHNT, CDR2 YYREEE (reference sequence). V lost 4 bases, J lost 4 bases, and 5 bases lay in between. The CDR3, as DNA: TGTGCCAGCAGCCCCAGCACCGGGGAGCTGTTTTTT. Its protein is CASSPSTGELFF.

The sample holds a few counts of this clone. Here the CDR3 reads CASSKTGPGETQYF. DNA of the CDR3: TGTGCCAGCAGCAAGACAGGGCCTGGGGAGACCCAGTACTTC. V is TRBV7-9 and J is TRBJ2-5; the match to TRBD1 covers 7 bases. Germline V gene lookup returns CDR1 SEHNR and CDR2 FQNEAQ (reference sequence). The V and J ends lost 5 bases and 5 bases, in that order; junction bases with no gene match: 8. This CDR3 contains 14 residues. Variable domain in full (rest from reference TRBV7-9 and TRBJ2-5): DTGVSQNPRHKITKRGQNVTFRCDPISEHNRLYWYRQTLGQGPEFLTYFQNEAQLEKSRLLSDRFSAERPKGSFSTLEIQRTEQGDSAMYLCASSKTGPGETQYFGPGTRLLVL.

The chain carries TRBV7-9 and TRBJ2-5; 7 positions agree with TRBD1. In germline, CDR1 is SEHNR, CDR2 FQNEAQ (reference sequence). Germline trimming cut 3 bases from V and 1 base from J; bases unmatched to any gene: 11. The CDR3 runs 17 residues. This CDR3 is CASSLARQGLTQETQYF. CDR3 in DNA: TGTGCCAGCAGCTTGGCACGACAGGGTTTGACCCAAGAGACCCAGTACTTC.

The sample holds one count of this clone. The gene calls are TRBV7-2 and TRBJ2-1, with TRBD2 matching 8 bases. The CDR3 consists of 15 residues. The germline V gene encodes CDR1 SGHTA and CDR2 FQGNSA. Trimming cost V 1 base and J 5 bases; bases outside gene matches: 4. CDR3 DNA sequence: TGTGCCAGCAGCTTAGTTAGCGGGGCGGACAATGAGCAGTTCTTC. As protein: CASSLVSGADNEQFF.

The CDR3 bases are TGCGCCAGCAGTGGCGGACATTTTTACGAGCAGTACTTC. Amino acid sequence: CASSGGHFYEQYF. The gene calls are TRBV10-2 and TRBJ2-7; D perhaps matches TRBD1 (5 bases). V shed 4 bases and J shed 4 bases, with 11 bases lying between them. The CDR3 length is 13 residues. Germline CDR1 WSHSY, CDR2 SAAADI.

CDR3 residues: CASSLTSGSLYNEQFF. In DNA, the CDR3 is TGTGCCAGCAGCTTAACTAGCGGGAGCCTGTACAATGAGCAGTTCTTC. The rearrangement uses TRBV7-8 and TRBJ2-1; 11 nucleotides line up with TRBD2. Trimming cost V 2 bases and J 4 bases; bases outside gene matches: 4. From germline, CDR1 is SGHVS and CDR2 FQNEAQ. This CDR3 is built from 16 residues.

The chain links TRBV5-1 to TRBJ2-7, with D tentatively TRBD2 (6 bases). This CDR3 spans 14 amino acids. V was shortened by 3 bases and J by 0 bases, with 10 bases between the two germline ends. Germline CDR1 reads SGHRS; CDR2 reads YFSETQ. The chain's CDR3 is CASSWGGDSYEQYF. CDR3 in DNA: TGCGCCAGCAGCTGGGGAGGAGACTCCTACGAGCAGTACTTC.

This rearrangement joins TRBV29-1 to TRBJ2-7, with TRBD2 as a possible D gene (6 bases). The CDR3 loop spans 11 amino acids. CDR1 and CDR2 (germline): SQVTM, ANQGSEA. Trimming pared 6 bases from V and 1 base from J, leaving 7 bases between. The CDR3 nucleotides are TGCAGCGTGCGGGGTTCCTACGAGCAGTACTTC. It encodes CSVRGSYEQYF.

The V gene is TRBV27, the J gene TRBJ1-6; TRBD1 aligns across 10 bases. This CDR3 comprises 19 residues. V shed 3 bases and J 4 bases; nucleotides not matched to a gene: 12. Germline V lookup: CDR1 MNHEY, CDR2 SMNVEV (reference sequence). The CDR3 DNA is TGTGCCAGCAGTTTTAGGACCCGGGACAGGGGCCAGTATAATTCACCCCTCCACTTT. The encoded protein is CASSFRTRDRGQYNSPLHF.

The chain couples TRBV5-8 to TRBJ2-7, with 9 bases that match TRBD1. CDR3 length: 15 residues. V trimming: 4 bases; J trimming: 0 bases; junction bases outside the gene matches: 5. Per germline, CDR1 SGHTS and CDR2 YDEGEE. The CDR3 loop is CASSGQGSFSYEQYF. The CDR3 nucleotides are TGTGCCAGCAGCGGACAGGGGAGTTTCTCCTACGAGCAGTACTTC.

The CDR3 DNA follows: TGTGCCAGCAGCTTAACTGGGGGCCCTGACGAGCAGTACTTC. It translates to CASSLTGGPDEQYF. This chain connects TRBV7-3 to TRBJ2-7, with a tentative D call TRBD1 (6 bases). The CDR3 runs 14 residues. V dropped 0 bases and J dropped 5 bases, with 11 bases sitting between them. CDR1 and CDR2 (germline): SGHTA, FQGTGA.

V and J are TRBV5-6 and TRBJ2-1; a possible D gene is TRBD2 (6 bases). The germline gives CDR1 SGHDT, CDR2 YYEEEE. V lost 4 bases to trimming and J lost 4 bases, with 15 bases between them. This CDR3 has 15 residues. The CDR3 DNA reads TGTGCCAGCAGCCACACTACTCGGGAGTACAATGAGCAGTTCTTC. This translates into CASSHTTREYNEQFF. Complete variable domain (other parts from reference TRBV5-6 and TRBJ2-1): DAGVTQSPTHLIKTRGQQVTLRCSPKSGHDTVSWYQQALGQGPQFIFQYYEEEERQRGNFPDRFSGHQFPNYSSELNVNALLLGDSALYLCASSHTTREYNEQFFGPGTRLTVL.

The chain links TRBV6-6 to TRBJ2-5; D possibly corresponds to TRBD1 (6 bases). V shed 6 bases and J shed 3 bases, with 17 bases lying between them. Germline V gene lookup returns CDR1 MNHNY and CDR2 SVGAGI (reference sequence). This CDR3 contains 15 residues. The CDR3: CASSVAQGTEETQYF. Written as DNA, the CDR3 is TGTGCCAGCAGCGTAGCACAGGGAACGGAAGAGACCCAGTACTTC.

The rearrangement uses TRBV7-9 and TRBJ2-1, with TRBD2 matching over 10 bases. Germline assignment: CDR1 SEHNR and CDR2 FQNEAQ (reference sequence). This CDR3 has 16 amino acids. Trimming took 5 bases from V and 7 from J; bases not matched to a gene: 11. DNA for the CDR3: TGTGCCAGCAGCCCAGAACCTAGCGGGAGAAGGAATGAGCAGTTCTTC. Amino acid sequence: CASSPEPSGRRNEQFF.